The entry below describes one TCR beta chain. What it recognizes is unknown. The data were obtained in a study of human T cells and chemical hapten exposure. Study results and caveats: Sensitizing with DPC caused no change in TCRs above 1 in 1000 frequency.

Time point indicated: healthy volunteer bleed at 2 weeks. The template was total RNA from unfractionated whole blood. The CDR3 has 13 residues. V gave up 9 bases and J gave up 5 bases, with 16 bases separating them. Separate cDNA molecules received unique molecular identifiers, which the library attached to them. One entry per CDR3 protein, called by TCRdb with MiXCR from the RACE reads. Of 75,000 to 100,000 distinct CDR3 sequences listed, about 8.6% are singletons. This chain links TRBV12-3 or TRBV12-4 with TRBJ1-1, with D possibly being TRBD1 (5 bases). The receptor's source is a female donor in good health. Some clones in this sample may be carry-over from other donors' samples. Material for sequencing was whole blood. The CDR3 reads CASLYTGGTEAFF. The CDR3 DNA is TGTGCCAGTCTCTACACGGGGGGGACTGAAGCTTTCTTT.